This T cell receptor (beta chain) was profiled in a study of monozygotic twins with cystic fibrosis. Regarding the study as a whole: In 13 of 16 pairs, V gene usage was closest to the co-twin's. Clonality was generally low (median around 0.0098), higher in the most severe patients.

Concerning this clone itself: The antigen remains unidentified.

J was trimmed by 1 base and V by 5 bases; bases with no gene match: 3. This CDR3 comprises 15 residues. Per germline, CDR1 SEHNR and CDR2 FQNEAQ (reference sequence). Measured with immunoSEQ multiplex PCR; TCRdb has only the in-frame clones, and not every one. The table lists 30,000 to 40,000 clones, 66% of them singletons. The sequence derives from a girl aged 10-17 years with cystic fibrosis. Sequenced material: blood. V gene TRBV7-9 combines with J gene TRBJ2-5; 11 bases are shared with TRBD2. The chain's CDR3 is CASSRGLAAQETQYF. In DNA, the CDR3 is TGTGCCAGCAGCCGGGGACTAGCGGCCCAAGAGACCCAGTACTTC.